This T cell receptor (beta chain) was captured in a study of T cell responses to AZD1222 COVID-19 vaccine. V lost 1 base and J 7 bases, leaving 14 bases between the germline ends. Germline V gives CDR1 LGHNA, CDR2 YNFKEQ. CDR3 length: 14 residues. Clones were read by immunoSEQ multiplex PCR, and TCRdb kept only the in-frame ones, dropping some. The repertoire includes about 110,000 clones, approximately 89% of them detected once, and around 3.3% sits in the top ten. This clonotype originated in an adult in good health. V gene TRBV4-2 combines with J gene TRBJ2-7; D might be TRBD1 (6 bases). The specimen was peripheral blood, collected on day 0 of MenACWY control vaccination. This chain's CDR3 is CASSQVAGALEQYF. The CDR3 bases are TGTGCCAGCAGCCAAGTGGCAGGGGCCCTGGAGCAGTACTTC.